A selection of T cell receptor beta chains follows, all from one sample in a study of blood T cell repertoires in COVID-19. The protocol was immunoSEQ multiplex PCR, while the TCRdb copy is restricted to in-frame clones and leaves out a portion. This table has a few hundred thousand clones, roughly 85% appearing once. The specimen was peripheral blood. The receptor set was obtained from a man over 45 with active or convalescent COVID-19. Both conserved end residues are part of each CDR3.

TRBJ2-2 TRBV12-3/TRBV12-4 CASSSGAGELFF
TRBJ2-1 TRBV19 CASSIDLLAGEGFNEQFF
TRBJ2-7 TRBV30 CAWSVEDRGTYEQYF
TRBJ1-2 TRBV5-4 CASSLGQGNYGYTF
TRBJ1-2 TRBV5-6 CASSSNGRTGGDYGYTF
TRBJ1-1 TRBV30 CAWSATVGETEAFF
TRBJ2-2 TRBV19 CASSIFRGLNTGELFF
TRBJ1-2 TRBV4-1 CASSPRGDYGYTF
TRBJ2-5 TRBV20-1 CSALLETQYF
TRBJ2-2 TRBV25-1 CASNSFGELFF
TRBJ2-6 TRBV27 CASSLLAGASGANVLTF
TRBJ2-3 TRBV5-1 CASRGSGLDEDTQYF
TRBJ2-5 TRBV28 CASSHDSLQETQYF
TRBJ1-5 TRBV28 CASLSPGTGRGVRNQPQHF
TRBJ1-2 TRBV5-5 CASSPRAGLNYGYTF
TRBJ1-6 TRBV7-9 CASSLALADNSPLHF
TRBJ2-7 TRBV24-1 CATSDPRQGSYEQYF
TRBJ2-7 TRBV6-5 CASESSGQGEQYF
TRBJ2-1 TRBV11-2 CASSLDSYNEQFF
TRBJ2-1 TRBV5-4 CASSQNRGDEQFF
TRBJ2-1 TRBV28 CASSPASSYNEQFF
TRBJ2-1 TRBV28 CASSSGGVHEQFF
TRBJ1-5 TRBV6-2/TRBV6-3 CASSYPDRARIDQPQHF
TRBJ2-1 TRBV11-3 CASSPRTSGSNEQFF
TRBJ1-1 TRBV28 CASHSRGRGTEAFF
TRBJ1-5 TRBV2 CASSGEDQPQHF
TRBJ1-1 TRBV2 CASSGQENTEAFF
TRBJ2-6 TRBV4-1 CASSQDPGVASGANVLTF
TRBJ1-5 TRBV19 CASSPGGDGQPQHF
TRBJ1-3 TRBV28 CAAGASGNTIYF
TRBJ2-7 TRBV2 CASSLAGVSLADF
TRBJ2-2 TRBV4-1 CASSQEVGNTGELFF
TRBJ2-7 TRBV7-2 CASSPIGQGAYEQYF
TRBJ1-2 TRBV2 CASESTEGNYGYTF
TRBJ1-3 TRBV9 CASSVGRGNTIYF
TRBJ1-1 TRBV5-1 CASSPLSTGETEAFF
TRBJ2-1 TRBV7-9 CASSPRPPATSYNEQFF
TRBJ1-1 TRBV18 CASSPQRTGVTTEAFF
TRBJ1-4 TRBV10-2 CASSESAGWGEKLFF
TRBJ1-5 TRBV27 CASSLGVVNQPQHF
TRBJ2-7 TRBV5-4 CASSGGLAGSHSYEQYF
TRBJ2-3 TRBV30 CAWSVLTSRDTQYF
TRBJ2-1 TRBV7-9 CASSLGLAEKNEQFF
TRBJ2-5 TRBV30 CAWLPDPAGVGETQYF
TRBJ2-1 TRBV11-2 CASSLGLAGDREQFF
TRBJ2-6 TRBV5-4 CASSLDSPRSGANVLTF
TRBJ2-4 TRBV19 CASSIGGVGIQYF
TRBJ1-5 TRBV2 CASSAGPNQPQHF
TRBJ1-6 TRBV25-1 CASSSILRDNYNSPLHF
TRBJ2-2 TRBV5-8 CASSPVSGSIGELFF
TRBJ2-7 TRBV5-6 CASSLKSGAHEQYF
TRBJ1-2 TRBV5-1 CASSQTGNYGYTF
TRBJ1-6 TRBV5-5 CASSLDTYSNSPLHF
TRBJ2-1 TRBV2 CASTSDYNEQFF
TRBJ1-1 TRBV19 CASSIHPQGFTEAFF
TRBJ2-6 TRBV19 CASSPMGRGAGANVLTF
TRBJ2-2 TRBV28 CASTQGSVHTGELFF